The clone carrying this T cell receptor (beta chain) was seen a handful of times. Germline V gene lookup returns CDR1 LGHDT and CDR2 YNNKEL (reference sequence). V lost 7 bases and J lost 0; bases outside the gene matches: 6. The CDR3 is 14 residues long. Time point reported: persistent/refractory GD, antithyroid drugs over 5 years with positive TRAb. PBMC-derived RNA was used for the TCR library. This record belongs to a study of regulatory T cells in long-lasting Graves disease. Construction of TCR beta libraries relied on iRepertoire HTBI primers and on Arm-PCR targeting CDR3 regions. TCRdb itself ran the multiplex PCR reads through MiXCR, one entry per CDR3 protein. The sample lists around 460,000 distinct CDR3 sequences, around a fifth occurring once.

This TCR came from a female donor with Graves disease. This chain links TRBV3-1 with TRBJ2-7; TRBD1 aligns across 7 bases. This specimen was peripheral blood mononuclear cells (PBMCs), taken when the disease was refractory, from a patient treated with antithyroid drugs. The CDR3 coding sequence is TGTGCCAGCAAGCAGGGGGTGAGCTCCTACGAGCAGTACTTC. It specifies CASKQGVSSYEQYF.